The 8 T cell receptor beta chains below come from one sample, sequenced in a study of T cell responses to AZD1222 COVID-19 vaccine. Here immunoSEQ multiplex PCR was the method, and the copy in TCRdb shows in-frame clones only, minus some. This sample yields about 120,000 clones, of which about 91% are seen a single time; over 1.5% belongs to the top ten. The sequencing used peripheral blood, collected on day 0 of AZD1222 vaccination. The receptor source for this set is an adult in good health.

J is TRBJ2-1 and V is TRBV10-3; TRBD2 aligns across 16 bases. CDR1 is ENHRY, CDR2 SYGVKD, per germline. V gave up 7 bases and J gave up 5 bases; unmatched junction bases: 2. The CDR3 covers 15 residues. CDR3 DNA: TGTGCCATCAAAGGGACTAGCGGGAGGGACAATGAGCAGTTCTTC. Translation gives CAIKGTSGRDNEQFF.

The V and J genes are TRBV2 and TRBJ2-5, with 14 bases aligning to TRBD2. The germline gives CDR1 SNHLY, CDR2 FYNNEI. CDR3 length equals 18 residues. V lost 6 bases and J lost 5; bases outside the gene matches: 14. The DNA for the CDR3 is TGTGCCAGCAGCAAGGGACTAGCGGGAGTAGGGTCAGGTGAGACCCAGTACTTC. Amino acid sequence: CASSKGLAGVGSGETQYF.

The rearrangement links TRBV4-1 to TRBJ1-1, with D unresolved. Germline assignment: CDR1 MGHRA and CDR2 YSYEKL. V lost 1 base and J lost 5, with 20 bases in between. This CDR3 has 17 residues. CDR3 coding DNA: TGCGCCAGCAGCCAAGTGGTCGGCTTCCCGGCGGTTACTGAAGCTTTCTTT. This codes for CASSQVVGFPAVTEAFF.

The chain uses TRBV12-3 or TRBV12-4 and TRBJ2-4; 7 bases line up with TRBD1. This CDR3 has 13 residues. V dropped 2 bases and J dropped 11; count of bases not matched to a gene: 6. For the CDR3, the DNA is TGTGCCAGCAGTTTAAAGCAGGGGGTCGTTCAGTACTTC. It translates to CASSLKQGVVQYF.

The chain recombines TRBV6-6 with TRBJ2-5; 8 nucleotides match TRBD2. With V trimmed by 7 bases and J by 6 bases, 4 bases remained unmatched. Germline assignment: CDR1 MNHNY and CDR2 SVGAGI (reference sequence). The CDR3 consists of 12 residues. CDR3 DNA sequence: TGTGCCAGCAACAGCGGGAGTAAGACCCAGTACTTC. Protein: CASNSGSKTQYF.

The chain links TRBV19 to TRBJ2-6; TRBD2 is a possible D gene (6 bases). Germline V gene lookup returns CDR1 LNHDA and CDR2 SQIVND (reference sequence). This CDR3 comprises 16 residues. Trimming stripped 6 bases from V and 7 bases from J, with 19 bases between. CDR3 sequence (DNA): TGTGCCAGTAGCGGGGGACCTAGTGCTAATGCCAACGTCCTGACTTTC. Translation gives CASSGGPSANANVLTF. Full variable domain (remainder filled in from reference TRBV19 and TRBJ2-6): DGGITQSPKYLFRKEGQNVTLSCEQNLNHDAMYWYRQDPGQGLRLIYYSQIVNDFQKGDIAEGYSVSREKKESFPLTVTSAQKNPTAFYLCASSGGPSANANVLTFGAGSRLTVL.

The rearrangement uses TRBV27 and TRBJ1-1; the match to TRBD1 covers 9 bases. CDR3 length: 15 amino acids. CDR1 and CDR2 from the germline V gene are MNHEY and SMNVEV (reference sequence). V gave up 6 bases and J gave up 1 base; unmatched junction bases: 6. The CDR3 loop reads CASRQGASGNTEAFF. The CDR3 DNA follows: TGTGCCAGCAGACAGGGGGCTTCAGGGAACACTGAAGCTTTCTTT.

This clone showed up just a few times. The chain employs TRBV28 and TRBJ1-2, with TRBD1 matching over 8 bases. This CDR3 has 13 residues. Per the germline V gene, CDR1 is MDHEN and CDR2 is SYDVKM. The ends lost 6 bases at V and 6 bases at J; junction bases unmatched: 6. CDR3 nucleotide sequence: TGTGCCAGCAGCGATGGACAGGGTCATGGCTACACCTTC. This codes for CASSDGQGHGYTF.